This TCR beta chain is drawn from a study of response to subunit inactivated influenza vaccine. On this clonotype itself: Its antigen is unidentified.

Notes on the study in general: New T cells are recruited in small numbers by each seasonal influenza vaccination, according to the authors' suggestion.

From the RT-PCR reads, TCRdb called clonotypes with MiXCR, one entry per CDR3 protein. This sample has around 540,000 distinct CDR3 sequences; approximately 12% occur once, and the top ten carry more than 8.5%. V lost 1 base to trimming and J lost 3 bases, with 13 bases between them. The CDR3 runs to 14 residues. Per the germline V gene, CDR1 is GTSNPN and CDR2 is SVGIG (reference sequence). The sequence came from a man aged 50-60 years who received an inactivated influenza vaccine. Here the sequenced sample was PBMCs from blood, taken on the day of vaccination. V and J are TRBV30 and TRBJ2-7; no clear D. The CDR3 here is CAWSGPRAYYEQYF. The CDR3 nucleotides are TGTGCCTGGAGTGGGCCCCGAGCGTACTACGAGCAGTACTTC.